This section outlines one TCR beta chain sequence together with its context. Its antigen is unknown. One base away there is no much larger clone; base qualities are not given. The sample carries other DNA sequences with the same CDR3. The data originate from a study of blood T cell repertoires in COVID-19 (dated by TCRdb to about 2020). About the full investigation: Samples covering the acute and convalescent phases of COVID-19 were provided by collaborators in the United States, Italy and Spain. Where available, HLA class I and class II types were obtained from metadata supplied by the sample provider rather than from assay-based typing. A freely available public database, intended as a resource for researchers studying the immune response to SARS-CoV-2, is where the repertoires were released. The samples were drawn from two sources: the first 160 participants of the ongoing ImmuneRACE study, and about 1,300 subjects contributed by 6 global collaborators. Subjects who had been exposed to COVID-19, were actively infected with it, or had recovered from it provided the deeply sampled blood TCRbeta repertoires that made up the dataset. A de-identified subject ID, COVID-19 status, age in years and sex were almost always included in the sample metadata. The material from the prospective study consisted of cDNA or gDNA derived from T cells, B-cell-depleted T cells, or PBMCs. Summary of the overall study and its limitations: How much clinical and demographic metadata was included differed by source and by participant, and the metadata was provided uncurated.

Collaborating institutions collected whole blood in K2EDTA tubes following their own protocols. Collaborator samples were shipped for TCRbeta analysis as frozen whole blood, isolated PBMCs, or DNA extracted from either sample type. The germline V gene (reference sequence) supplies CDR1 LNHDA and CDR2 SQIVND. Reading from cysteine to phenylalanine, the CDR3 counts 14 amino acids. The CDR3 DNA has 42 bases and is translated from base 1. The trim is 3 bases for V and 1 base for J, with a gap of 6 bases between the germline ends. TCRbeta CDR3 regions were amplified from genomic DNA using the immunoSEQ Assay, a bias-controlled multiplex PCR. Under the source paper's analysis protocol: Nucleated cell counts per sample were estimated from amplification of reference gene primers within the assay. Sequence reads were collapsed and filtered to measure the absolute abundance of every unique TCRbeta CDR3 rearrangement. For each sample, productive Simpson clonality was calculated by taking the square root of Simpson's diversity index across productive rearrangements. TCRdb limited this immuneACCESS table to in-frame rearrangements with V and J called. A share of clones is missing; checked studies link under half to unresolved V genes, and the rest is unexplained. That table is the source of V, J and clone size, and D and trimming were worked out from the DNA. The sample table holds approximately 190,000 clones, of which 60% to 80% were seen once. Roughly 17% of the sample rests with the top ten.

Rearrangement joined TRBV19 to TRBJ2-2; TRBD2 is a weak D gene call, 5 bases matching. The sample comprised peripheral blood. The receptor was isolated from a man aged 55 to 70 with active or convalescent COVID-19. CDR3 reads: CASSMGRNTGELFF. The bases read TGTGCCAGTAGTATGGGGAGGAACACCGGGGAGCTGTTTTTT.